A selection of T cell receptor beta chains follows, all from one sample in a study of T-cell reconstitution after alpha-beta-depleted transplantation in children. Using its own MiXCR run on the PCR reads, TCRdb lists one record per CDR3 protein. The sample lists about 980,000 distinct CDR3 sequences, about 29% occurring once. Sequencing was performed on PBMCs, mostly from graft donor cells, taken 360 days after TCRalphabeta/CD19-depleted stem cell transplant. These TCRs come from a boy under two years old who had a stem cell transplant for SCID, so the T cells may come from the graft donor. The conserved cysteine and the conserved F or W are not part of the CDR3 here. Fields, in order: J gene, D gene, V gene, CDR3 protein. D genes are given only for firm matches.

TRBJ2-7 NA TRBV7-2 ASSPRERTIHEQY
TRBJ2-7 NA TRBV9 ASSVDFSLSYEQY
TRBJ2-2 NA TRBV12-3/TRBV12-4 ASTTGGELF
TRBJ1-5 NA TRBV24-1 ATSAGESNQPQH
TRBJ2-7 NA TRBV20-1 SALGSSTYEQY
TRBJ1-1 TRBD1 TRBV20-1 SASNPGGTTEAF
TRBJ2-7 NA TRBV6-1 ASRRGRTGEQY
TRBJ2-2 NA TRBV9 ASSRGPANTGELF
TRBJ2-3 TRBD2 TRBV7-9 ASRKPGLAAHTDTQY
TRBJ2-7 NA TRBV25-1 ASSESGGESYEQY
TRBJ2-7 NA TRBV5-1 ASSWTEPSYEQY
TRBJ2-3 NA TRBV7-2 ASSLDSASSTDTQY
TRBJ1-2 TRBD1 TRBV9 ASSFSRTGGYGYT
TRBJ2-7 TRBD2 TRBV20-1 SARSRDYSSYEQY
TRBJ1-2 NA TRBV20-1 SASARANYGYT
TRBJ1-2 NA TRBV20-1 SASWEPGGGYT
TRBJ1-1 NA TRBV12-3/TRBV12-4 ASRGLGTEAF
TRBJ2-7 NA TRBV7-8 ASSLRGAGYEQY
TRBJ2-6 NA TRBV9 ASSNNRVTGANVLT
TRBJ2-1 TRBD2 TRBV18 ASSPLAGGEQF
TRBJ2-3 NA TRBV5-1 ASSQNADTQY
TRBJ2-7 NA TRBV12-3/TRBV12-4 ASSHRQTGRDEQY
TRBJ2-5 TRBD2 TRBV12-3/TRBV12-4 ASSSELGGGQETQY
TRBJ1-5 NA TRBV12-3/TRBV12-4 ASRPGEAHYSNQPQH
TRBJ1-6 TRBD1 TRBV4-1 ASSQDSGTGEFRLSSPLH
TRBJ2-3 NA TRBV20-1 SARDPPSAMDTQY
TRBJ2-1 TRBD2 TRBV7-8 ASSSTSGGVNEQF
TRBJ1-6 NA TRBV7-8 ASSLAGPNNSPLH
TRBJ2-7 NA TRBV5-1 ASSPGDGLTYEQY
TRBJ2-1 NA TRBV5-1 ASSHRGGDHEQF